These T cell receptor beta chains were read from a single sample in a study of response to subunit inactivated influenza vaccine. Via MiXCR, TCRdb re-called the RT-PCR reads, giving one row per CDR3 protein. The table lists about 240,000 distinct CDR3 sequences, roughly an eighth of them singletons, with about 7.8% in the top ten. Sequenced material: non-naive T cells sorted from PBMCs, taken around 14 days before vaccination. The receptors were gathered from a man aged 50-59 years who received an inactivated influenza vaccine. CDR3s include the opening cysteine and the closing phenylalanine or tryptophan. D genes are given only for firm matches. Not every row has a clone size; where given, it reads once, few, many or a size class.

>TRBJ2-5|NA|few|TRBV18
CASSPWDWQETQYF
TGTGCCAGCTCACCGTGGGACTGGCAAGAGACCCAGTACTTC
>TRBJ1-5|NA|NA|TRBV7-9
CASSRGHGENQPQHF
TGTGCCAGCAGCCGGGGACATGGGGAAAATCAGCCCCAGCATTTT
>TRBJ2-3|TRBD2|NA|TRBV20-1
CSARWASGARTDTQYF
TGCAGTGCTAGGTGGGCTAGCGGGGCGCGCACAGATACGCAGTATTTT
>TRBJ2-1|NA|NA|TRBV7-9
CASSETLANEQFF
TGTGCCAGCAGCGAGACTCTAGCGAACGAGCAGTTCTTC
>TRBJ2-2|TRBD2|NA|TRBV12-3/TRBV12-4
CTSSLGGLAGSNTGELFF
TGTACCAGCAGTTTAGGGGGACTAGCGGGATCGAACACCGGGGAGCTGTTTTTT
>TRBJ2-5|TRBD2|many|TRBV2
CASSEVVAGDWMGETQYF
TGTGCCAGCAGTGAAGTAGTAGCGGGGGATTGGATGGGAGAGACCCAGTACTTC
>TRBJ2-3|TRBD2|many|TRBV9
CASSETSGGATQYF
TGTGCCAGCAGCGAGACTAGCGGGGGGGCCACGCAGTATTTT
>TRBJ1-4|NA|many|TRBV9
CASSVAGLDEKLFF
TGTGCCAGCAGCGTAGCCGGGCTTGACGAAAAACTGTTTTTT
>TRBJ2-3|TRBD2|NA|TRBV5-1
CASSLGSGGAQDTQYF
TGCGCCAGCAGCTTGGGAAGCGGGGGGGCCCAAGATACGCAGTATTTT
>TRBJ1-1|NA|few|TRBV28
CASTTGWTKNTEAFF
TGTGCCAGCACGACAGGTTGGACTAAGAACACTGAAGCTTTCTTT
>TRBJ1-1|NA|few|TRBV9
CASSVEGGTEAFF
TGTGCCAGCAGCGTAGAGGGGGGCACTGAAGCTTTCTTT
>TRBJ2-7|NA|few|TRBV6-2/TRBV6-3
CASRPGRRSSYEQYF
TGTGCCAGCAGACCGGGTCGACGCAGTTCCTACGAGCAGTACTTC
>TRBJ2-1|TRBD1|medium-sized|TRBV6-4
CASSDTGGKNEQFF
TGTGCCAGCAGTGACACAGGGGGCAAGAATGAGCAGTTCTTC
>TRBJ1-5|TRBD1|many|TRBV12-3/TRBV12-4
CASSYYRGPRSVGNQPQHF
TGTGCCAGCAGTTACTACAGGGGCCCGAGATCGGTTGGCAATCAGCCCCAGCATTTT
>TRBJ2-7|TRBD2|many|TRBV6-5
CASSYSTSAGALYEQYF
TGTGCCAGCAGTTACTCGACGTCGGCGGGAGCCCTCTACGAGCAGTACTTC
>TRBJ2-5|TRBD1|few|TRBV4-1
CASSQDGPTGAEETQYF
TGCGCCAGCAGCCAAGATGGGCCCACAGGGGCGGAAGAGACCCAGTACTTC
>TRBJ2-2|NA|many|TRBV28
CASGPDVSTGELFF
TGTGCCAGCGGCCCCGACGTCTCCACCGGGGAGCTGTTTTTT
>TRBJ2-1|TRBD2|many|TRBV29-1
CSVEDLQRGAYNEQFF
TGCAGCGTTGAAGACCTACAGCGGGGGGCCTACAATGAGCAGTTCTTC
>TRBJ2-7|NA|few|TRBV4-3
CASSQVLDRGLNEQYF
TGCGCCAGCAGCCAGGTTCTTGACAGGGGACTAAACGAGCAGTACTTC
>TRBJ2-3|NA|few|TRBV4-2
CASSQENGQGTDTQYF
TGTGCCAGCAGCCAAGAAAACGGGCAGGGCACAGATACGCAGTATTTT
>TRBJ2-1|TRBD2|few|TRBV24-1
CATSDGLAGGAEQFF
TGTGCCACCAGTGACGGACTAGCGGGAGGAGCTGAGCAGTTCTTC
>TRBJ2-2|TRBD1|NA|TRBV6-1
CASRTGSANTGELFF
TGTGCCAGCAGGACAGGGAGCGCGAACACCGGGGAGCTGTTTTTT
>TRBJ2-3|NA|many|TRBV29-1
CSVGPGGTDTQYF
TGCAGCGTGGGCCCGGGAGGCACAGATACGCAGTATTTT
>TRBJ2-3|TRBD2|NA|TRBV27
CASRGTSKGETQYF
TGTGCCAGCAGAGGGACTAGCAAAGGAGAAACGCAGTATTTT
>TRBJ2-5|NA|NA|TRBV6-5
CASSYSTAQETQYF
TGTGCCAGCAGTTACTCGACAGCCCAAGAGACCCAGTACTTC
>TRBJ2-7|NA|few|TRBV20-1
CSVTFVGRGSRSYEQYF
TGCAGTGTTACTTTTGTAGGTCGGGGGAGCCGCTCCTACGAGCAGTACTTC
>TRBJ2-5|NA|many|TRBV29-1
CSADGVQETQYF
TGCAGCGCTGACGGGGTACAAGAGACCCAGTACTTC
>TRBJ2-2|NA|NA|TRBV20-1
CSARDPRQGNTGELFF
TGCAGTGCTAGAGATCCCCGGCAGGGGAACACCGGGGAGCTGTTTTTT
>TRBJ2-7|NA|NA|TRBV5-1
CASSLAGRRVSEQYF
TGCGCCAGCAGCTTGGCCGGTCGGAGGGTGTCCGAGCAGTACTTC